These T cell receptor beta chains were read from a single sample in a study of T cell responses to AZD1222 COVID-19 vaccine. The assay was immunoSEQ multiplex PCR, and TCRdb's table has in-frame clones only and misses some. The table records approximately 150,000 clones, 75% to 90% of them present only once. The sequencing used peripheral blood, collected 28 days after the second dose of the MenACWY control vaccine. The receptors originated from an adult who received the MenACWY meningococcal vaccine as a control. Both conserved end residues are part of each CDR3. The D gene is left open where the match is weak. Clone size is shown for a subset of rows, as once, few, many or a class of expanded clone.

>TRBD1|-|TRBJ1-3|TRBV6-4
CASSRLQGALSGNTIYF
TGTGCCAGCAGTCGATTACAGGGGGCCCTCTCTGGAAACACCATATATTTT
>-|few|TRBJ2-5|TRBV2
CASSEVETQYF
TGTGCCAGCAGTGAGGTGGAGACCCAGTACTTC
>-|once|TRBJ2-7|TRBV28
CASSRTDYEQYF
TGTGCCAGCAGTCGGACAGACTACGAGCAGTACTTC
>-|-|TRBJ2-7|TRBV28
CASTPRSTHYEQYF
TGTGCCAGCACCCCCCGGAGCACTCACTACGAGCAGTACTTC
>-|-|TRBJ1-1|TRBV6-2/TRBV6-3
CASSYYGENTEAFF
TGTGCCAGCAGTTATTACGGGGAGAACACTGAAGCTTTCTTT
>TRBD1|-|TRBJ1-2|TRBV3-1/TRBV3-2
CAKNRTGNNYGYTF
TGTGCCAAAAACCGGACAGGGAACAACTATGGCTACACCTTC
>-|once|TRBJ2-7|TRBV27
CASRERRVSRNTDEQYF
TGTGCCAGCAGGGAAAGGAGAGTAAGTCGCAATACCGACGAGCAGTACTTC
>-|once|TRBJ1-2|TRBV19
CASSPSPDGYTF
TGTGCCAGTAGTCCCAGTCCGGATGGCTACACCTTC
>-|-|TRBJ2-5|TRBV15
CATSQQETQYF
TGTGCCACCAGCCAGCAAGAGACCCAGTACTTC
>-|-|TRBJ2-1|TRBV7-2
CASSLNSLARGTGFF
TGTGCCAGCAGCTTAAATAGTCTAGCGAGAGGGACTGGGTTCTTC
>-|-|TRBJ1-1|TRBV12-3/TRBV12-4
CASSLSGARRAFF
TGTGCCAGCAGTTTGAGCGGAGCCCGGCGAGCTTTCTTT
>-|few|TRBJ1-1|TRBV19
CASRSTPRPTEAFF
TGTGCCAGTAGATCTACACCGCGGCCCACTGAAGCTTTCTTT
>TRBD1|once|TRBJ2-2|TRBV7-9
CASSRPGTGSSTNTGELFF
TGTGCCAGCAGCCGACCGGGGACAGGGTCGAGTACGAACACCGGGGAGCTGTTTTTT
>-|few|TRBJ2-1|TRBV10-2
CASRLRQGIVVDNEQFF
TGCGCCAGCAGACTAAGGCAGGGGATAGTCGTAGACAATGAGCAGTTCTTC
>TRBD1|-|TRBJ1-1|TRBV19
CASSPPGQGYTEAFF
TGTGCCAGTAGTCCGCCGGGACAGGGTTACACTGAAGCTTTCTTT
>TRBD1|few|TRBJ1-5|TRBV28
CASTRTGGGQPQHF
TGTGCCAGCACGCGGACAGGGGGAGGTCAGCCCCAGCATTTT
>TRBD1|-|TRBJ2-1|TRBV3-1/TRBV3-2
CASSRRTGASHYNEQFF
TGTGCCAGCAGCCGCCGGACAGGGGCCTCGCATTACAATGAGCAGTTCTTC
>-|-|TRBJ2-1|TRBV12-3/TRBV12-4
CASSLTLSNEQFF
TGTGCCAGCAGTTTGACACTGTCCAATGAGCAGTTCTTC
>TRBD1|few|TRBJ1-1|TRBV29-1
CSVRDGRGHTEAFF
TGCAGCGTACGGGACGGCAGGGGGCACACTGAAGCTTTCTTT
>-|-|TRBJ1-2|TRBV6-2/TRBV6-3
CASSYRQLYGYTF
TGTGCCAGCAGTTACCGGCAGCTCTATGGCTACACCTTC
>-|few|TRBJ2-7|TRBV14
CASSQVRGAYEQYF
TGTGCCAGCAGCCAAGTCAGGGGAGCCTACGAGCAGTACTTC
>-|-|TRBJ1-2|TRBV28
CASSPDSNYGYTF
TGTGCCAGCAGTCCGGACAGCAACTATGGCTACACCTTC
>-|-|TRBJ1-1|TRBV9
CASSVGWGSTEAFF
TGTGCCAGCAGCGTAGGTTGGGGGAGCACTGAAGCTTTCTTT
>-|-|TRBJ1-4|TRBV6-2/TRBV6-3
CASSYSSRQSGATNEKLFF
TGTGCCAGCAGTTACTCGAGTAGGCAGTCCGGGGCAACTAATGAAAAACTGTTTTTT
>TRBD2|-|TRBJ2-7|TRBV10-3
CAISSLAGESEQYF
TGTGCCATCAGTAGTCTAGCGGGAGAATCCGAGCAGTACTTC
>TRBD1|once|TRBJ2-2|TRBV12-3/TRBV12-4
CASSSTGTGELFF
TGTGCCAGCAGCTCGACAGGGACCGGGGAGCTGTTTTTT
>-|-|TRBJ1-2|TRBV7-9
CASSSWVVGYGYTF
TGTGCCAGCAGCTCTTGGGTGGTAGGGTATGGCTACACCTTC
>-|-|TRBJ1-1|TRBV10-3
CAISVQGTEAFF
TGTGCCATCAGTGTCCAGGGAACTGAAGCTTTCTTT
>TRBD2|-|TRBJ2-7|TRBV7-9
CASSLVSGLAVHEQYF
TGTGCCAGCAGCTTAGTCAGCGGACTAGCGGTGCACGAGCAGTACTTC
>TRBD2|-|TRBJ2-7|TRBV27
CASRSPGEGGGPF
TGTGCCAGCAGGTCCCCCGGGGAGGGAGGTGGGCCCTTC
>-|-|TRBJ2-1|TRBV9
CASSVYQPGEQFF
TGTGCCAGCAGCGTCTACCAACCCGGCGAGCAGTTCTTC
>TRBD1|-|TRBJ1-1|TRBV5-6
CASSLGKKGTDEAFF
TGTGCCAGCAGCTTAGGTAAGAAGGGGACAGATGAAGCTTTCTTT
>TRBD1|once|TRBJ1-4|TRBV2
CASSFEQGAAAEKLFF
TGTGCCAGCAGTTTTGAACAGGGGGCCGCTGCTGAAAAACTGTTTTTT
>-|-|TRBJ1-2|TRBV10-2
CASSDSGVVGYTF
TGCGCCAGCAGTGATTCGGGGGTTGTTGGCTACACCTTC
>-|-|TRBJ1-5|TRBV30
CAWSPGLYQPQHF
TGTGCCTGGTCTCCGGGACTTTATCAGCCCCAGCATTTT
>-|-|TRBJ1-1|TRBV3-1/TRBV3-2
CASMMDGEAFF
TGTGCCAGCATGATGGACGGCGAAGCTTTCTTT
>-|-|TRBJ1-3|TRBV7-9
CASSSQGKSGNTIYF
TGTGCCAGCAGCTCGCAGGGGAAGTCTGGAAACACCATATATTTT
>-|-|TRBJ2-2|TRBV11-2
CASSLGLGTGFAGELFF
TGTGCCAGCAGCTTGGGACTAGGGACAGGTTTTGCCGGGGAGCTGTTTTTT
>-|-|TRBJ2-5|TRBV6-5
CASRRDRTRETQYF
TGTGCCAGCAGGAGGGACCGAACGAGGGAGACCCAGTACTTC
>TRBD1|-|TRBJ2-2|TRBV11-3
CASTFSGQGSAGELFF
TGTGCCAGCACCTTTAGCGGACAGGGCTCGGCCGGGGAGCTGTTTTTT
>-|few|TRBJ2-2|TRBV5-1
CATTTANTGELFF
TGCGCCACCACGACGGCGAACACCGGGGAGCTGTTTTTT
>-|-|TRBJ1-1|TRBV19
CASSGQYTEAFF
TGTGCCAGTAGTGGACAGTACACTGAAGCTTTCTTT
>-|few|TRBJ1-2|TRBV6-1
CASSEGFGQYYGYTF
TGTGCCAGCAGTGAAGGATTCGGACAGTACTATGGCTACACCTTC
>-|-|TRBJ2-3|TRBV29-1
CSVVLIYSSTDTQYF
TGCAGCGTCGTTTTAATATACTCTAGCACAGATACGCAGTATTTT
>-|many|TRBJ1-1|TRBV29-1
CSLSRTEAFF
TGCAGCTTATCGCGTACTGAAGCTTTCTTT
>TRBD1|-|TRBJ2-7|TRBV6-2/TRBV6-3
CASSRRSGTGGYEQYF
TGTGCCAGCAGCCGCCGATCGGGGACAGGTGGATACGAGCAGTACTTC
>TRBD1|-|TRBJ1-1|TRBV19
CASNPRQGRTEAFF
TGTGCCAGTAACCCGCGACAGGGTAGAACTGAAGCTTTCTTT